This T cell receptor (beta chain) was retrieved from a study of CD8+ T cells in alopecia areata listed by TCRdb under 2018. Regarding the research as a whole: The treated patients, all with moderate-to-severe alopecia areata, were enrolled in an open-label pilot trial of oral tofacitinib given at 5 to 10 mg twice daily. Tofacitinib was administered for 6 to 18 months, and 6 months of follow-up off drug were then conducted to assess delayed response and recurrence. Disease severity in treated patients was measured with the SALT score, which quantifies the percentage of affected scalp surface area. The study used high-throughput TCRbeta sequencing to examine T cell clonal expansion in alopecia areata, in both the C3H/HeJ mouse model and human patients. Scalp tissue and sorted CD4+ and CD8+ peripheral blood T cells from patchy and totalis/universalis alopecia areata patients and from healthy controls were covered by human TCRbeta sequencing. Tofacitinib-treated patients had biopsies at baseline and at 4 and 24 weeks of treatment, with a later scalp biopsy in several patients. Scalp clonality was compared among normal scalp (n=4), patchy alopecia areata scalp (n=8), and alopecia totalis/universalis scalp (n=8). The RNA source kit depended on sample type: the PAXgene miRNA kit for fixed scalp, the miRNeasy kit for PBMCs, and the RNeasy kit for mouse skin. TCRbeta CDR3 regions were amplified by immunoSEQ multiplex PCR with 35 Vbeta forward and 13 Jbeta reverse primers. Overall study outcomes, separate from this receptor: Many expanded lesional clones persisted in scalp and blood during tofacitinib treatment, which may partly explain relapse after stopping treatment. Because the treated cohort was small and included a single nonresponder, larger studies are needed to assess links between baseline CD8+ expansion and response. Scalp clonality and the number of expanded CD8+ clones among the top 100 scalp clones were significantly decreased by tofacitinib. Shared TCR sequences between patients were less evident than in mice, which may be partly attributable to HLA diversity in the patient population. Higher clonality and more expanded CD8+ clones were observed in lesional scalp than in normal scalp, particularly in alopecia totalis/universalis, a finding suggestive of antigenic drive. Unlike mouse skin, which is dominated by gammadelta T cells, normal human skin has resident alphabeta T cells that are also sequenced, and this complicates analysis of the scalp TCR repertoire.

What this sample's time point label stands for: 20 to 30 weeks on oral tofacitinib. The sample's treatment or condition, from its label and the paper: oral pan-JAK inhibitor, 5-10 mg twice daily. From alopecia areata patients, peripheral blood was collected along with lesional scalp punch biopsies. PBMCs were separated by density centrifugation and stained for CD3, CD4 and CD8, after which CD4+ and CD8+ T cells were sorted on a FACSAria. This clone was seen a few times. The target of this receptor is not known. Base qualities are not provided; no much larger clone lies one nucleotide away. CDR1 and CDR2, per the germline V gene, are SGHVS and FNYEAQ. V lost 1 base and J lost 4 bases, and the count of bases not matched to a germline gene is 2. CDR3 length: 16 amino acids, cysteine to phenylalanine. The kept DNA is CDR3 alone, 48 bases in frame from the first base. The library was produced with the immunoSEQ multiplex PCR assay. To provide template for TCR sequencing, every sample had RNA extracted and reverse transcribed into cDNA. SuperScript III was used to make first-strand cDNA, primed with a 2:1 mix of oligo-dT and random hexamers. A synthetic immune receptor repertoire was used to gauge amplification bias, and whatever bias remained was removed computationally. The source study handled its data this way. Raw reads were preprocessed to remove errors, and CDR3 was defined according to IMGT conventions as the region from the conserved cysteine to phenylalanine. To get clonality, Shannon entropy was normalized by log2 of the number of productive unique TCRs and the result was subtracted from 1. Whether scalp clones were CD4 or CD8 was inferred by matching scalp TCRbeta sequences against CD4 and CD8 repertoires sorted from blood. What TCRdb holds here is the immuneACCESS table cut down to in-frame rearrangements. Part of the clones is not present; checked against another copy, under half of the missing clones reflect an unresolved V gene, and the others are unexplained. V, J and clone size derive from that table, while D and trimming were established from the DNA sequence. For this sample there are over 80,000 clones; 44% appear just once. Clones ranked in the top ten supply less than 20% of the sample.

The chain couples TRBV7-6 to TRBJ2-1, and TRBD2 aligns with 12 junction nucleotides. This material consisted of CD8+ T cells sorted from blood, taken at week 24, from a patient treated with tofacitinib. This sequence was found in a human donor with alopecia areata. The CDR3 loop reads CASSLGGLAGYNEQFF. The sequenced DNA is TGTGCCAGCAGCTTAGGTGGACTAGCGGGGTACAATGAGCAGTTCTTC.